A single T cell receptor beta chain is shown here with its context. The data were obtained in a study of blood T cell repertoires in COVID-19. For the study at large: The origin of the acute and convalescent COVID-19 samples was the United States, Italy and Spain. Nucleic acid was either cDNA or gDNA, and it came from T cells, B-cell-depleted T cells, or PBMCs.

Here immunoSEQ multiplex PCR was the method, and the copy in TCRdb shows in-frame clones only, minus some. This sample has some 140,000 clones, with 84% found just once. Germline CDR1 SGHVS, CDR2 FQNEAQ. With V trimmed by 1 base and J by 3 bases, 5 bases remained unmatched. The CDR3 totals 16 residues. Recruitment covered 25 or so US areas and drew participants whose ages spanned 18 to 89 years. Cohorts were assigned according to the clinical history that participants reported. J is TRBJ2-7 and V is TRBV7-8; TRBD2 matches 11 bases. Sequenced: PBMCs or T cells enriched from blood (not recorded which). The TCR sequence derives from a man aged 35-49 years with acute COVID-19. Here the CDR3 DNA reads TGTGCCAGCAGCTTAGGATCTAGCGGGAGGATCTACGAGCAGTACTTC. Translation gives CASSLGSSGRIYEQYF.